This T cell receptor (beta chain) was observed in a study of OX40 agonist ivuxolimab in advanced cancers. This table comes from immunoSEQ multiplex PCR, and its TCRdb copy is limited to in-frame clones, with some not included. Of tens of thousands of clones in the sample, about 87% were seen once. Here the sequenced sample was CD4+ or CD8+ T cells sorted from blood, taken in a trial of the OX40 agonist ivuxolimab. The TCR sequence derives from an adult with an advanced solid tumor such as melanoma, head and neck, liver or kidney cancer.

The CDR3 DNA reads TGTGCCAGTAGTCCCAGAGACTCCTATAATTCACCCCTCCACTTT. Its protein is CASSPRDSYNSPLHF. The chain employs TRBV19 and TRBJ1-6; D gene uncertain. Germline V gives CDR1 LNHDA, CDR2 SQIVND (reference sequence). The ends were cut back, 5 bases at V and 0 bases at J, with 8 bases in the middle. This CDR3 is built from 15 residues.